The entry that follows covers one T cell receptor (beta chain) sequence. Its matching antigen is unknown. The assay was immunoSEQ multiplex PCR, and TCRdb's table has in-frame clones only and misses some. The sample has 40,000 to 55,000 clones; over 75% are singletons. As for time point: cycle 4 day 1 (C4D1), after less than 7 weeks of nivolumab. After autologous stem cell transplantation all patients relapsed, and prior brentuximab vedotin exposure differed between cohorts. Complete response, partial response or progressive disease constituted the best response categories observed. This CDR3 contains 15 residues. From germline, CDR1 is LNHNV and CDR2 YYDKDF (reference sequence). Trimming left V 1 base short and J 5 bases short, with 12 bases between. This sample was included in a study of PD-1 blockade in classical Hodgkin lymphoma. Study observations and caveats: Reported baseline diversity: healthy donors highest, relapsed/refractory patients lowest. Anyone who began nivolumab under 1 year after ASCT was excluded.

The TCR originated in a human donor with classical Hodgkin lymphoma. The gene calls are TRBV15 and TRBJ1-5; the D gene is possibly TRBD1 (5 bases). The sequences come from peripheral blood mononuclear cells (PBMCs), collected before the fourth cycle of nivolumab. The CDR3 nucleotides read TGTGCCACCAGCAGAGGACTCTGGGGGGATCAGCCCCAGCATTTT. It translates to CATSRGLWGDQPQHF.